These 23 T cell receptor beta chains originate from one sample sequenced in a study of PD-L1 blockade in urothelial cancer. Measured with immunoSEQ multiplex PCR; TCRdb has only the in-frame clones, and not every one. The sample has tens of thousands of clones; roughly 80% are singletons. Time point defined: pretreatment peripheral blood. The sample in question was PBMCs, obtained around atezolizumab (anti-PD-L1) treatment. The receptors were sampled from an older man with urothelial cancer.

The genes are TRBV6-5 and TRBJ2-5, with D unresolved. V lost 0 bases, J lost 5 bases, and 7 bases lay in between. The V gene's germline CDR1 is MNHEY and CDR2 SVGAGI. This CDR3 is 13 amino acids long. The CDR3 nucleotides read TGTGCCAGCAGTTACTCGGCCAGGGAGACCCAGTACTTC. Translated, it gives CASSYSARETQYF.

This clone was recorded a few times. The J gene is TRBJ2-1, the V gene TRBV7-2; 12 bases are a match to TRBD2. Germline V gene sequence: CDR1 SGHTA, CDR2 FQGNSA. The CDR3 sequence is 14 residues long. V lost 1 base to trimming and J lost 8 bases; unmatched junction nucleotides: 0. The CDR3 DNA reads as TGTGCCAGCAGCTTAGGACTAGCGGGAGATGAGCAGTTCTTC. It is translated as CASSLGLAGDEQFF. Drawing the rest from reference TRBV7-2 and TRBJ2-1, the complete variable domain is GAGVSQSPSNKVTEKGKDVELRCDPISGHTALYWYRQSLGQGLEFLIYFQGNSAPDKSGLPSDRFSAERTGGSVSTLTIQRTQQEDSAVYLCASSLGLAGDEQFFGPGTRLTVL.

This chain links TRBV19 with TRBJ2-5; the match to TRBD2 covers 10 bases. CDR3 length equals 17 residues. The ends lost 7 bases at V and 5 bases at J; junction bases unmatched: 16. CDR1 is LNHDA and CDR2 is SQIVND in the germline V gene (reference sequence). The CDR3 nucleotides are TGTGCCAGTACCAGAGTGGGAGCGGGGGGGACCCCGGAGACCCAGTACTTC. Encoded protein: CASTRVGAGGTPETQYF.

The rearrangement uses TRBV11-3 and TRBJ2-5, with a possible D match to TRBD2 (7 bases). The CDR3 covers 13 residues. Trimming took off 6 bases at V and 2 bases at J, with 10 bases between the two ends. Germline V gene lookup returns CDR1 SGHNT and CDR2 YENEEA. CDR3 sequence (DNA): TGTGCCAGCAGGGCGGGGGCACAAGAGACCCAGTACTTC. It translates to CASRAGAQETQYF. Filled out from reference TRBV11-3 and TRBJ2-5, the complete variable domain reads EAGVVQSPRYKIIEKKQPVAFWCNPISGHNTLYWYLQNLGQGPELLIRYENEEAVDDSQLPKDRFSAERLKGVDSTLKIQPAELGDSAVYLCASRAGAQETQYFGPGTRLLVL.

CDR3 region: CASSLTRQGAEKLFF. The CDR3 region has the DNA TGTGCCAGCAGCTTAACCCGACAGGGGGCTGAAAAACTGTTTTTT. The rearrangement uses TRBV7-2 and TRBJ1-4, with 10 bases matching TRBD1. V lost 2 bases, J lost 7 bases, and 4 bases stayed unmatched. The CDR3 covers 15 residues. CDR1 and CDR2 from the germline V gene are SGHTA and FQGNSA. Looking up the rest from reference TRBV7-2 and TRBJ1-4 gives the full variable domain: GAGVSQSPSNKVTEKGKDVELRCDPISGHTALYWYRQSLGQGLEFLIYFQGNSAPDKSGLPSDRFSAERTGGSVSTLTIQRTQQEDSAVYLCASSLTRQGAEKLFFGSGTQLSVL.

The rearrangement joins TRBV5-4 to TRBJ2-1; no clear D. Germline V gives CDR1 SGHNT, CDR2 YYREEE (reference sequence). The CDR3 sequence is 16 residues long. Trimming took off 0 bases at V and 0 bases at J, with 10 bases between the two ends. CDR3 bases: TGTGCCAGCAGCTTGGTTTTCTCGAGCTCCTACAATGAGCAGTTCTTC. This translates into CASSLVFSSSYNEQFF.

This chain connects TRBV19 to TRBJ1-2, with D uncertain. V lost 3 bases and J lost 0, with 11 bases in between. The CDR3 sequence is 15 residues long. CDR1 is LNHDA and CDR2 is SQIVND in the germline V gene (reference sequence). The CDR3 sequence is CASSIQTGTNYGYTF. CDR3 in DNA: TGTGCCAGTAGTATCCAGACGGGGACTAACTATGGCTACACCTTC.

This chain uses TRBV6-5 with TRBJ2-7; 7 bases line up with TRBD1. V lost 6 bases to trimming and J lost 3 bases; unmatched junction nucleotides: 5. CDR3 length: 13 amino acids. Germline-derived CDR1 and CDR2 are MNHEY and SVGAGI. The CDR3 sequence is CASSSRTGYEQYF. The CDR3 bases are TGTGCCAGCAGCTCCCGGACAGGCTACGAGCAGTACTTC.

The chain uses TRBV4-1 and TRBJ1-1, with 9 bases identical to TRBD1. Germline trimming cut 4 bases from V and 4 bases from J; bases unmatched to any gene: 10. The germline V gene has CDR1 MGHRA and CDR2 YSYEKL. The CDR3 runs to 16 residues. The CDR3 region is CASSPRTGDGGTEAFF. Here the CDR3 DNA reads TGCGCCAGCAGCCCCCGGACAGGGGACGGGGGCACTGAAGCTTTCTTT.

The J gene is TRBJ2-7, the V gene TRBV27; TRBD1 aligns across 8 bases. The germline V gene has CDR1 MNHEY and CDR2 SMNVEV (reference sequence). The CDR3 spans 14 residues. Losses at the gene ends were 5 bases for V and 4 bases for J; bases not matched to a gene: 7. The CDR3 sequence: CASSIRTGRYEQYF. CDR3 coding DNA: TGTGCCAGCAGTATTCGGACAGGGCGGTACGAGCAGTACTTC.

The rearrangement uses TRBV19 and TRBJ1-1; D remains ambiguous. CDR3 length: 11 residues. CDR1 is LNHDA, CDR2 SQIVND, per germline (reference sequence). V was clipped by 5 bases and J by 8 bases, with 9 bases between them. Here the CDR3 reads CASSVMTEAFF. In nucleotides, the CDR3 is TGTGCCAGTAGTGTCATGACAGAAGCTTTCTTT. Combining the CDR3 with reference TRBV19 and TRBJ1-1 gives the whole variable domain DGGITQSPKYLFRKEGQNVTLSCEQNLNHDAMYWYRQDPGQGLRLIYYSQIVNDFQKGDIAEGYSVSREKKESFPLTVTSAQKNPTAFYLCASSVMTEAFFGQGTRLTVV.

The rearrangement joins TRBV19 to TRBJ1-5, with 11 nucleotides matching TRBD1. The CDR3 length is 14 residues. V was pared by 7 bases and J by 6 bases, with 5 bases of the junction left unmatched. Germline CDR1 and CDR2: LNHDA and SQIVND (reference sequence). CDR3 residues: CASNGQGAAQPQHF. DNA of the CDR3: TGTGCCAGTAACGGACAGGGGGCAGCTCAGCCCCAGCATTTT.

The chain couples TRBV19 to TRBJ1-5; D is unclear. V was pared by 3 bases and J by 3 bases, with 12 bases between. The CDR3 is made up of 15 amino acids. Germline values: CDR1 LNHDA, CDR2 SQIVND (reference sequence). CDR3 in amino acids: CASSMVQVYNQPQHF. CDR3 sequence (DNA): TGTGCCAGTAGTATGGTCCAGGTTTACAATCAGCCCCAGCATTTT.

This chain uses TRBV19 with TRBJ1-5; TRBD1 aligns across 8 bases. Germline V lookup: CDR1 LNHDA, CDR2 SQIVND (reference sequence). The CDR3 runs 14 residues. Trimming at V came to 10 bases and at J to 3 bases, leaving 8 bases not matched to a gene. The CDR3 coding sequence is TGTGCCACCACGGACAGGGACGACAATCAGCCCCAGCATTTT. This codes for CATTDRDDNQPQHF.

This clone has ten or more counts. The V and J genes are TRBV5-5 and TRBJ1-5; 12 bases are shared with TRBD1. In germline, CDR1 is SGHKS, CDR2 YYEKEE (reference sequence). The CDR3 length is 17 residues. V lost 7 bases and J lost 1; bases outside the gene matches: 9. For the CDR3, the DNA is TGTGCCAGCGGACCGGGACAGGGGGCAAGGAGCAATCAGCCCCAGCATTTT. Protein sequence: CASGPGQGARSNQPQHF.

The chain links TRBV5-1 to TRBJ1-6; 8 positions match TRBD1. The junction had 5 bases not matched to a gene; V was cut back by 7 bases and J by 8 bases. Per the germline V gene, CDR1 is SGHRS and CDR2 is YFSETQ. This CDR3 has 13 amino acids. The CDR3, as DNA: TGCGCCAGCCAAACAGGGGGGGATTCACCCCTCCACTTT. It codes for CASQTGGDSPLHF.

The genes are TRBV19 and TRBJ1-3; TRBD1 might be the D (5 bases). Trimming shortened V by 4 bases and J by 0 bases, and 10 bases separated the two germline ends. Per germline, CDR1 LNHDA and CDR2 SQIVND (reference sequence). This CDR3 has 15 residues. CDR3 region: CASSRMDISGNTIYF. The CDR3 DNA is TGTGCCAGTAGTAGAATGGACATCTCTGGAAACACCATATATTTT.

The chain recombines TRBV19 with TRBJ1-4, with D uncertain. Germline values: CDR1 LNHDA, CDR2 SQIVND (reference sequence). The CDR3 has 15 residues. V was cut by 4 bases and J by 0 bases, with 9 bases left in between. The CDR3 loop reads CASSTSVATNEKLFF. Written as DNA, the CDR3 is TGTGCCAGTAGTACCTCGGTTGCAACTAATGAAAAACTGTTTTTT.

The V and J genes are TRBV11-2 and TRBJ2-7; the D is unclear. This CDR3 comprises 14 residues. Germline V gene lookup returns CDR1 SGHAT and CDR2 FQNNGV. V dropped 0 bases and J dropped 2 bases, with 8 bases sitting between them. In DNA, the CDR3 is TGTGCCAGCAGCTTAGATCTAGTGGCCTACGAGCAGTACTTC. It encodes CASSLDLVAYEQYF.

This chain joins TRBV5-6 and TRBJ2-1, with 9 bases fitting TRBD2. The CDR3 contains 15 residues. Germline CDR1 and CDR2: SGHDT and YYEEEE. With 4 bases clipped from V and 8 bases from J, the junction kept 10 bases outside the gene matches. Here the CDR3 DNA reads TGTGCCAGCAGCCGAGCGGGGGGAAGCCACTATGAGCAGTTCTTC. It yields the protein CASSRAGGSHYEQFF.

CDR3 in amino acids: CASSQGLAGANEQFF. CDR3 DNA: TGCGCCAGCAGCCAAGGACTAGCGGGAGCGAATGAGCAGTTCTTC. The chain carries TRBV4-1 and TRBJ2-1, with 12 bases lining up with TRBD2. V was clipped by 1 base and J by 7 bases; unmatched bases: 2. Germline assignment: CDR1 MGHRA and CDR2 YSYEKL. This CDR3 is built from 15 residues.

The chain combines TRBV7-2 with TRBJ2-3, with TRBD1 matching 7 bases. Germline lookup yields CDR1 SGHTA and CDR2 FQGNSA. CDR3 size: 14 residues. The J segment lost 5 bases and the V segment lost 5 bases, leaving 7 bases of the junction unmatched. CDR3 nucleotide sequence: TGTGCCAGCAGCCTAAACAGGGGTGGAGATACGCAGTATTTT. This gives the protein CASSLNRGGDTQYF.

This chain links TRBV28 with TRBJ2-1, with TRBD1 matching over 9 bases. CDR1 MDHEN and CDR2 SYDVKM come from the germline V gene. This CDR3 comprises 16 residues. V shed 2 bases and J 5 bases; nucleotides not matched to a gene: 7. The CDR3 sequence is CASSLVRDRENNEQFF. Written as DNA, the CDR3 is TGTGCCAGCAGTTTAGTACGGGACAGGGAAAACAATGAGCAGTTCTTC.